The source of this T cell receptor (beta chain) is a study of blood T cell repertoires in COVID-19. Only in-frame clones appear in the TCRdb table, and some are missing; sequencing was by immunoSEQ multiplex PCR. The table has approximately 210,000 clones, 89% seen once; the top ten hold about 4.8%. Input material: peripheral blood. This sequence originates from a woman in her thirties or forties with acute or convalescent COVID-19.

CDR3 residues: CASSLVGVSGNTIYF. DNA of the CDR3: TGTGCCAGCAGCTTAGTAGGGGTCTCTGGAAACACCATATATTTT. This sequence joins TRBV7-9 and TRBJ1-3; D possibly corresponds to TRBD1 (5 bases). Trimming stripped 1 base from V and 0 bases from J, with 7 bases between. CDR1 is SEHNR and CDR2 is FQNEAQ in the germline V gene (reference sequence). The CDR3 length is 15 residues.